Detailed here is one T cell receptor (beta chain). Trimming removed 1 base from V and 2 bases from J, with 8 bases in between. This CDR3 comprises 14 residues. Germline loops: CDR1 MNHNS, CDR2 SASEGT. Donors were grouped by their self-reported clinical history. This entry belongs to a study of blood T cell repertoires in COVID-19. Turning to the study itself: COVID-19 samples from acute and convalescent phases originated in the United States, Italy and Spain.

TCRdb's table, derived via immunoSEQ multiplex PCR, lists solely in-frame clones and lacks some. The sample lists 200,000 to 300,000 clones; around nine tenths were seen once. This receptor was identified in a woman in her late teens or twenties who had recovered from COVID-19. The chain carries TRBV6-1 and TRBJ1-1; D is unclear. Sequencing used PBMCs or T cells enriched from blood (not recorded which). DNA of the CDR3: TGTGCCAGCAGTGAAGGGTACTTTAACACTGAAGCTTTCTTT. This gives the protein CASSEGYFNTEAFF.